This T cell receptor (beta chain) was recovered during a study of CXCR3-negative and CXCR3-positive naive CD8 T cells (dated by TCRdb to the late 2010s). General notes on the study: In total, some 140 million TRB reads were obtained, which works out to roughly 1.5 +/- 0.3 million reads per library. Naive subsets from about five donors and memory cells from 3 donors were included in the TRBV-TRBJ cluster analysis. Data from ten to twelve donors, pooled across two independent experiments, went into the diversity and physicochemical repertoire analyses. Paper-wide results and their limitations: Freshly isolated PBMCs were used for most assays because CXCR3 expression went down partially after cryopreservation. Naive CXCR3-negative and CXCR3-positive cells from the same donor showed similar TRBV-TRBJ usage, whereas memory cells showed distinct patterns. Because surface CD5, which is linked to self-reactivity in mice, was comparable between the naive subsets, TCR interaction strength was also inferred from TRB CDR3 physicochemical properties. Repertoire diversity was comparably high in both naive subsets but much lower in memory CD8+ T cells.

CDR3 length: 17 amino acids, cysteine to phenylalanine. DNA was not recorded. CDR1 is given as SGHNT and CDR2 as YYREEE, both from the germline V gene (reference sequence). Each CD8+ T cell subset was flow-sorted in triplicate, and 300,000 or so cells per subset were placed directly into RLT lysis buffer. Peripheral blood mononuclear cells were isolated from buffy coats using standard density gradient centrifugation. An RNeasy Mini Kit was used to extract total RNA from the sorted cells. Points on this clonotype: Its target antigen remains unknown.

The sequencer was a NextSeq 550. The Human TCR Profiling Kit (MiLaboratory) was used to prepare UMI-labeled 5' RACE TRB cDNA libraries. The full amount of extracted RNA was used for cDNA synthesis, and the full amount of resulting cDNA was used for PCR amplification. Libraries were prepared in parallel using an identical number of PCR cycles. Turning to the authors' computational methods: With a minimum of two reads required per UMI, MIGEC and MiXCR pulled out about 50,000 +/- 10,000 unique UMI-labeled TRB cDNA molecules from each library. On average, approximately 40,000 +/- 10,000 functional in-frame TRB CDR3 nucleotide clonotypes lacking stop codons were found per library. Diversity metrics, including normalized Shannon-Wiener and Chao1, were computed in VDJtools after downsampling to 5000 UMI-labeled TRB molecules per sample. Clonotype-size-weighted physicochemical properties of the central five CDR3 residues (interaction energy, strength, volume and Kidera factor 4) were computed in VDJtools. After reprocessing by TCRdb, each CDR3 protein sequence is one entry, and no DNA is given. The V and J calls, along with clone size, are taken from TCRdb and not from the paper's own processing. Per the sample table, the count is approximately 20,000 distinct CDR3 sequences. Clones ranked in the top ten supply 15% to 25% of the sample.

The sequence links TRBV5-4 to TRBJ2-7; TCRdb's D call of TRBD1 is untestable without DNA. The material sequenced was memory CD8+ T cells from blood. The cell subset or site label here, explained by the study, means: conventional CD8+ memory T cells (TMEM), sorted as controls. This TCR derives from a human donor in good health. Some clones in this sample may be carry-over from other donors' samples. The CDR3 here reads CASSLSPPGQQSYEQYF.